This TCR beta chain originates from a study of shared clonotypes between healthy human individuals. Study-level findings and limits: A reduction in generation probabilities was seen for non-shared clonotypes relative to those shared by all four donors.

Profiled with immunoSEQ multiplex PCR; TCRdb holds only in-frame clones, not every one. The table has 600,000 or so clones, 95% seen once. Naive CD8 cells were CD45RO-negative, positively selected for CCR7, excluding terminally differentiated effector memory CD45RA+ cells. This clone was detected only a few times. The antigen remains undetermined. The TCR comes from a woman in her thirties in good health. Specimen: naive CD8+ T cells sorted from blood.

CDR3 in amino acids: CASSQEAEGSYEQYF. The CDR3 DNA reads as TGCGCCAGCAGCCAAGAGGCGGAGGGTTCCTACGAGCAGTACTTC. V is TRBV4-1 and J is TRBJ2-7, with D possibly being TRBD2 (6 bases). The V gene lost 0 bases and the J gene lost 1 base, with 10 bases spanning the gap. The CDR3 loop spans 15 amino acids. Germline CDR1 is MGHRA and CDR2 is YSYEKL.